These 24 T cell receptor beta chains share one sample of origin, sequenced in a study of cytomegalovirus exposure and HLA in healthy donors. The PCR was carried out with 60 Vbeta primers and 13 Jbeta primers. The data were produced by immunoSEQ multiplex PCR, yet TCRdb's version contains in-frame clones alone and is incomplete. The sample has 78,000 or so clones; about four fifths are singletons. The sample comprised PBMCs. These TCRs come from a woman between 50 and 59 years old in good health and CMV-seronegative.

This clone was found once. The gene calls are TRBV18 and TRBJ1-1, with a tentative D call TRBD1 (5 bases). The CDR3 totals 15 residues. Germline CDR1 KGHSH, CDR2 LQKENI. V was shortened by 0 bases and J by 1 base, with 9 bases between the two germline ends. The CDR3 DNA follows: TGTGCCAGCTCACCACCCGGCAGGGAGAACACTGAAGCTTTCTTT. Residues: CASSPPGRENTEAFF.

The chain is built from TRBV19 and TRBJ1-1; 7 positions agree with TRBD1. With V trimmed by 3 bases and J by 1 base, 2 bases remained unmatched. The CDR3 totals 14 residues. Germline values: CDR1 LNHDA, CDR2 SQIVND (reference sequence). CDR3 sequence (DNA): TGTGCCAGTAGTATCGGGACAGAGAACACTGAAGCTTTCTTT. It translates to CASSIGTENTEAFF. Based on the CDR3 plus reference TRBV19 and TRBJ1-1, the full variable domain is DGGITQSPKYLFRKEGQNVTLSCEQNLNHDAMYWYRQDPGQGLRLIYYSQIVNDFQKGDIAEGYSVSREKKESFPLTVTSAQKNPTAFYLCASSIGTENTEAFFGQGTRLTVV.

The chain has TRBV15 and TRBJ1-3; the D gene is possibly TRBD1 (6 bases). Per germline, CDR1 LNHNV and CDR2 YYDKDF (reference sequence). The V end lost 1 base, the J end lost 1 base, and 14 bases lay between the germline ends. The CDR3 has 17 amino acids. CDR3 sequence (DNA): TGTGCCACCAGCAGAGGCTACAGGGTGGAGTCTGGAAACACCATATATTTT. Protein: CATSRGYRVESGNTIYF.

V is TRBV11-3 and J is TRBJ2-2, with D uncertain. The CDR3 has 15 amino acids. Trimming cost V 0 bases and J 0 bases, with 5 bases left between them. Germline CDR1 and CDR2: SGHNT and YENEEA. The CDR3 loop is CASSLDTPNTGELFF. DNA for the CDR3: TGTGCCAGCAGCTTAGATACACCGAACACCGGGGAGCTGTTTTTT.

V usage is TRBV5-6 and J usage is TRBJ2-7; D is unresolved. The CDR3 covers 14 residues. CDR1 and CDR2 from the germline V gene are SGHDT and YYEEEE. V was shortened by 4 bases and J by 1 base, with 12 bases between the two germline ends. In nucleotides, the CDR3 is TGTGCCAGCAGCCCAAGTAGTCGATCCTACGAGCAGTACTTC. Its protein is CASSPSSRSYEQYF.

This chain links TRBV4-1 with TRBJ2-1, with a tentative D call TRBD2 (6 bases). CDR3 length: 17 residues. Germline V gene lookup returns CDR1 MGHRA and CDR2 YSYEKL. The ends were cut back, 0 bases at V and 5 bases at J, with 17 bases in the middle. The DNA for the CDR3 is TGCGCCAGCAGCCAAGATCTCGCTCGCGGGATGAACAATGAGCAGTTCTTC. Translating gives CASSQDLARGMNNEQFF.

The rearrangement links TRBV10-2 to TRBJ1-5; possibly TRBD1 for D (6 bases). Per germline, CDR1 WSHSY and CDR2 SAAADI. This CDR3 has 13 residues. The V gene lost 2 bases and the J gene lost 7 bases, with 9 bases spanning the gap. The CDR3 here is CASSEAGAQPQHF. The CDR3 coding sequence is TGCGCCAGCAGTGAGGCAGGGGCACAGCCCCAGCATTTT.

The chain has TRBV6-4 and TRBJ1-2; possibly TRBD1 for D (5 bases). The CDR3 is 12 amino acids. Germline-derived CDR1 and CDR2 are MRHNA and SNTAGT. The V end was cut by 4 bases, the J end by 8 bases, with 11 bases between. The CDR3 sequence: CASSGQGGGYTF. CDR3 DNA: TGTGCCAGCAGTGGGCAGGGAGGCGGCTACACCTTC.

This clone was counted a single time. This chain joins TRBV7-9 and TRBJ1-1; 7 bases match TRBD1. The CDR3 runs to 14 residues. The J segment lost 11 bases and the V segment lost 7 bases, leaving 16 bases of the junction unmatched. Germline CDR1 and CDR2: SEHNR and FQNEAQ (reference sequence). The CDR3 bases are TGTGCCAGCAATTACAAAGGGGGCGCGGAAAGGGCTTTCTTT. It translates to CASNYKGGAERAFF.

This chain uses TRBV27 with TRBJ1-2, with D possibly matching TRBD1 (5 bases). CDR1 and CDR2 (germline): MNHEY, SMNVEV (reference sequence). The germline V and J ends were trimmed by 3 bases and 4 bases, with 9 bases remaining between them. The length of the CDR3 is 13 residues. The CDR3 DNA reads TGTGCCAGCAGTTTTGGGGGGTCCTATGGCTACACCTTC. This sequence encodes CASSFGGSYGYTF.

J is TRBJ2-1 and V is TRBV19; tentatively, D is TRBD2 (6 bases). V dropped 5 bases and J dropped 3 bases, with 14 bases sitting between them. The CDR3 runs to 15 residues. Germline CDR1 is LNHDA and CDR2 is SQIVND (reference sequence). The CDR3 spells CASSSGETIYNEQFF. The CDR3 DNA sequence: TGTGCCAGTAGTTCGGGGGAGACTATCTACAATGAGCAGTTCTTC.

The CDR3 DNA reads TGCGCCAGCAGCCAATACCAGGGCTACGAGCAGTACGTC. This translates into CASSQYQGYEQYV. J is TRBJ2-7 and V is TRBV4-1; tentative D call: TRBD1 (5 bases). Trimming shortened V by 2 bases and J by 3 bases, and 8 bases separated the two germline ends. Germline-derived CDR1 and CDR2 are MGHRA and YSYEKL. There are 13 residues in the CDR3.

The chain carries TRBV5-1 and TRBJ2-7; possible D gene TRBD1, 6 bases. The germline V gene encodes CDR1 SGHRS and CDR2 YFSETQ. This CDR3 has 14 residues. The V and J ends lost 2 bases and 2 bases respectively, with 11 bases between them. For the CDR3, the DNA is TGCGCCAGCAGCTTTAGAGGGGGACCCTACGAGCAGTACGTC. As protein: CASSFRGGPYEQYV.

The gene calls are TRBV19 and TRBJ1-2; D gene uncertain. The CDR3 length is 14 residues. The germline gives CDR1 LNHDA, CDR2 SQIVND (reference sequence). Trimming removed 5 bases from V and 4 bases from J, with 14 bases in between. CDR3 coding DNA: TGTGCCAGTAGTCAAGAGGAACTCGGCTATGGCTACACCTTC. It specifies CASSQEELGYGYTF.

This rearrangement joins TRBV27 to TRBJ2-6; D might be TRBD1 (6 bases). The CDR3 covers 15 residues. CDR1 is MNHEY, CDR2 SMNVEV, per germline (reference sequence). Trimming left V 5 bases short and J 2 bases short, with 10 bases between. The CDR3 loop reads CASSNSGAGANVLTF. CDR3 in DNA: TGTGCCAGCAGTAACTCAGGGGCTGGGGCCAACGTCCTGACTTTC.

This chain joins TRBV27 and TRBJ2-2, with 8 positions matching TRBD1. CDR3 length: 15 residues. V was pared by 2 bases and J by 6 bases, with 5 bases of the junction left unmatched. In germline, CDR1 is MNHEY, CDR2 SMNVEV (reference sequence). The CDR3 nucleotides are TGTGCCAGCAGTTTAGGACAGGGTGGCGCCGGGGAGCTGTTTTTT. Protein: CASSLGQGGAGELFF.

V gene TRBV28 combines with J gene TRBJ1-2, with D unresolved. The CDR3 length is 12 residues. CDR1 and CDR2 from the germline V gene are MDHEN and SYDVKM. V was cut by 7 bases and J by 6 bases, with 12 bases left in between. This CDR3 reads CASMAARDGYTF. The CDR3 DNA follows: TGTGCCAGCATGGCAGCCCGGGATGGCTACACCTTC.

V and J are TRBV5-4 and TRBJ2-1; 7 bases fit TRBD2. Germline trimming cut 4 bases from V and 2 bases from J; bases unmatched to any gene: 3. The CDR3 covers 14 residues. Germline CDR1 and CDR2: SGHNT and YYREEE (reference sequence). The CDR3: CASSLSGTYNEQFF. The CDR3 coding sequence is TGTGCCAGCAGCCTGAGCGGGACCTACAATGAGCAGTTCTTC.

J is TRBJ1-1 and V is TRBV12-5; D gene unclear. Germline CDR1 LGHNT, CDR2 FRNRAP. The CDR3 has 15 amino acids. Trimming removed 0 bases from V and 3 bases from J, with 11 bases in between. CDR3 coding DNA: TGTGCTAGTGGTTTGGTGGTAACAGAACACACTGAAGCTTTCTTT. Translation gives CASGLVVTEHTEAFF.

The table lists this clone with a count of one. CDR3 nucleotides: TGTGCCAGCAGCTCCGGGACAGGGTACGAGCAGTACTTC. Its protein is CASSSGTGYEQYF. The V gene is TRBV11-3, the J gene TRBJ2-7; 9 nucleotides agree with TRBD1. The CDR3 runs 13 residues. The junction had 2 bases not matched to a gene; V was cut back by 4 bases and J by 4 bases. CDR1 and CDR2 from the germline V gene are SGHNT and YENEEA.

The CDR3 nucleotides read TGTGCCAGCAGCCAAGATTCGGCCAGGGTGAGAGGCTACACCTTC. Protein product: CASSQDSARVRGYTF. This chain links TRBV14 with TRBJ1-2, with TRBD1 as a possible D gene (5 bases). This CDR3 spans 15 amino acids. The V end lost 0 bases, the J end lost 8 bases, and 16 bases lay between the germline ends. Germline values: CDR1 SGHDN, CDR2 FVKESK.

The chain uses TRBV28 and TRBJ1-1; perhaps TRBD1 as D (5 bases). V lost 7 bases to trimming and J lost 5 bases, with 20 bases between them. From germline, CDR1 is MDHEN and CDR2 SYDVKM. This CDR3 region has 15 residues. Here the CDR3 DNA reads TGTGCCAGCATCCGGGACGCCGGGGCGGGAACTGAAGCTTTCTTT. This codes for CASIRDAGAGTEAFF.

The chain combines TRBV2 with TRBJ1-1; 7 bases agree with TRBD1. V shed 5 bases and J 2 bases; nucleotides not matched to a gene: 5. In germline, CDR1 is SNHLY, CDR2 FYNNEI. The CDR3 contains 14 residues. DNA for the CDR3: TGTGCCAGCAGTCCCGGGACAGCCAACACTGAAGCTTTCTTT. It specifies CASSPGTANTEAFF. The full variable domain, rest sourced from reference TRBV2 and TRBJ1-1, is EPEVTQTPSHQVTQMGQEVILRCVPISNHLYFYWYRQILGQKVEFLVSFYNNEISEKSEIFDDQFSVERPDGSNFTLKIRSTKLEDSAMYFCASSPGTANTEAFFGQGTRLTVV.

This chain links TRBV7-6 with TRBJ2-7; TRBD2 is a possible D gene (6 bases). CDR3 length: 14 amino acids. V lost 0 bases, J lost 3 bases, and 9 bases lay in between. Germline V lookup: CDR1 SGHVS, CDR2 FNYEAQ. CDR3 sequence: CASSLAPDYYEQYF. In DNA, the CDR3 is TGTGCCAGCAGCTTAGCGCCGGACTACTACGAGCAGTACTTC.